This note documents a single T cell receptor (beta chain) sequence. Produced via immunoSEQ multiplex PCR; TCRdb's table is partial and in-frame only. The table records about 130,000 clones, approximately 84% of them present only once. The record originates from a study of blood T cell repertoires in COVID-19. About the study: Sites across the United States, Italy and Spain contributed samples from acute and convalescent COVID-19. Nucleic acid was either cDNA or gDNA, and it came from T cells, B-cell-depleted T cells, or PBMCs.

The CDR3 extends over 14 amino acids. V shed 4 bases and J shed 2 bases, with 11 bases lying between them. Germline V CDR1 and CDR2: SNHLY, FYNNEI. The chain carries TRBV2 and TRBJ2-5, with a possible D match to TRBD2 (6 bases). This TCR was sampled from a human donor in a cohort sampled during active COVID-19. The sequencing input was peripheral blood. In DNA, the CDR3 is TGTGCCAGCAGTGGTCTAGCGAGACAAGAGACCCAGTACTTC. Amino acids: CASSGLARQETQYF.